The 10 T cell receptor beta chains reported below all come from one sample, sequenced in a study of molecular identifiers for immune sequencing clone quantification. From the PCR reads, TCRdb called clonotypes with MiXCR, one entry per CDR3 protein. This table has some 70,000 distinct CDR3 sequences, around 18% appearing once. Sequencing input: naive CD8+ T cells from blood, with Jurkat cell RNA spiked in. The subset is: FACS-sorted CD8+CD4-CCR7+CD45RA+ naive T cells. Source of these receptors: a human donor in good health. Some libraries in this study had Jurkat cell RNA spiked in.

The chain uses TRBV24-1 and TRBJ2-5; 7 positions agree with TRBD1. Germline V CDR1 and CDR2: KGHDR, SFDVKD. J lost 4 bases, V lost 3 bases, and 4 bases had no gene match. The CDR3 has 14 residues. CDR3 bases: TGTGCCACCAGTGATACAGGGGTGCCAGAGACCCAGTACTTC. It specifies CATSDTGVPETQYF.

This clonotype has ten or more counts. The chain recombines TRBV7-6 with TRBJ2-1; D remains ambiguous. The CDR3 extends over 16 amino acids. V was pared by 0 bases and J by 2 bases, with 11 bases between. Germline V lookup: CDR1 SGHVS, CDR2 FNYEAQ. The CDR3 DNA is TGTGCCAGCAGCTTAGCTGGCAGCGTCACCTACAATGAGCAGTTCTTC. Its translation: CASSLAGSVTYNEQFF.

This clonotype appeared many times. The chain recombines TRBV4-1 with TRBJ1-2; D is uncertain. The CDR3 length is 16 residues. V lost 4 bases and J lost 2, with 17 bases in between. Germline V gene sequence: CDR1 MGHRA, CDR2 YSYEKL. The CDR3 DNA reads TGCGCCAGCAGCCTGTTGGGTGAGGGCGTAAACTATGGCTACACCTTC. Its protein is CASSLLGEGVNYGYTF.

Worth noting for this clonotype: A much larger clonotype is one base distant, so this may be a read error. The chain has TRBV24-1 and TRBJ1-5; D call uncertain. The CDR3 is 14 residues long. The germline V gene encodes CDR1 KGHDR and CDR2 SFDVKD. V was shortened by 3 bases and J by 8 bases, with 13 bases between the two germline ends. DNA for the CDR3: TGTGCCACCAGTGATCTTCCCTCGCCGGAGCCCCAGCATTTT. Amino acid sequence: CATSDLPSPEPQHF.

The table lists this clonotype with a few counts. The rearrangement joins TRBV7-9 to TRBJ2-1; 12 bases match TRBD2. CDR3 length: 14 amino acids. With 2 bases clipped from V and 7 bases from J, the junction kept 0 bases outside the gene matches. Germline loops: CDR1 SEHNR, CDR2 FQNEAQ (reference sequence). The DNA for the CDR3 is TGTGCCAGCAGCTTAACTAGCGGGAGGAATGAGCAGTTCTTC. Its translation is CASSLTSGRNEQFF.

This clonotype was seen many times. CDR3 bases: TGTGCCAGCAGTGAACCGCAGGGAGTTCAGCCCCAGCATTTT. This translates into CASSEPQGVQPQHF. The V gene is TRBV25-1, the J gene TRBJ1-5; tentative D call: TRBD1 (5 bases). Germline CDR1 is MGHDK and CDR2 is SYGVNS. The CDR3 length is 14 residues. V gave up 2 bases and J gave up 6 bases, with 11 bases separating them.

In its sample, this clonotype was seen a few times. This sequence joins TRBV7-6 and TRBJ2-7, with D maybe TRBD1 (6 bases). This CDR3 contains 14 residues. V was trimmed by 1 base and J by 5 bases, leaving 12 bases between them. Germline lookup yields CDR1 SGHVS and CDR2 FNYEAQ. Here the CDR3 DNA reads TGTGCCAGCAGCTTAGTCAACAGGGTAGACGAGCAGTACTTC. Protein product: CASSLVNRVDEQYF.

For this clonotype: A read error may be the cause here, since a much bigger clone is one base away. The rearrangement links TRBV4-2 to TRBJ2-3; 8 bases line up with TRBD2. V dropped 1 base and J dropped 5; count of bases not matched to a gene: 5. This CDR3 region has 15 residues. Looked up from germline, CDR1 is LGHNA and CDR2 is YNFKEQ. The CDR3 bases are TGTGCCAGCAGCCAAGCGACTAGCGCCGGAGATACGCAGTATTTT. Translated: CASSQATSAGDTQYF.

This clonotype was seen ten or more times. The CDR3 bases are TGTGCCAGCAGTTTACTAGGGGACTACGAGCAGTACTTC. Protein sequence: CASSLLGDYEQYF. The gene calls are TRBV27 and TRBJ2-7; tentatively, D is TRBD1 (5 bases). Trimming took 2 bases from V and 3 from J, leaving 8 bases between them. Per germline, CDR1 MNHEY and CDR2 SMNVEV (reference sequence). The CDR3 length is 13 residues.

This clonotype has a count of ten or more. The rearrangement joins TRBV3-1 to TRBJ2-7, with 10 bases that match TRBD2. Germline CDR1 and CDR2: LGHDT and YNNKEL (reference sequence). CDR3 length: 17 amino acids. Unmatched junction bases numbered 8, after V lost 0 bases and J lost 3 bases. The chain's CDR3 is CASSQDGAGTSVYEQYF. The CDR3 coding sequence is TGTGCCAGCAGCCAAGACGGGGCCGGGACTAGCGTCTACGAGCAGTACTTC.